This paragraph covers one T cell receptor (beta chain) sequence. TCRdb's copy holds only in-frame clones and misses some; the assay was immunoSEQ multiplex PCR. The sample lists about 160,000 clones, 70% to 80% occurring once. The data stem from a study of blood T cell repertoires in COVID-19. Study-level background: The United States, Italy and Spain provided the acute and convalescent COVID-19 samples.

V dropped 5 bases and J dropped 0 bases, with 14 bases sitting between them. CDR1 and CDR2 (germline): MNHEY, SVGEGT. The CDR3 covers 16 residues. Specimen: peripheral blood. V gene TRBV6-2 or TRBV6-3 combines with J gene TRBJ1-5, with a possible D match to TRBD1 (5 bases). The source of this sequence is a woman in her sixties or seventies with COVID-19, enrolled during active disease. The CDR3 DNA is TGTGCCAGCAGTATTCATACAGGCTCTAGCAATCAGCCCCAGCATTTT. Protein sequence: CASSIHTGSSNQPQHF.